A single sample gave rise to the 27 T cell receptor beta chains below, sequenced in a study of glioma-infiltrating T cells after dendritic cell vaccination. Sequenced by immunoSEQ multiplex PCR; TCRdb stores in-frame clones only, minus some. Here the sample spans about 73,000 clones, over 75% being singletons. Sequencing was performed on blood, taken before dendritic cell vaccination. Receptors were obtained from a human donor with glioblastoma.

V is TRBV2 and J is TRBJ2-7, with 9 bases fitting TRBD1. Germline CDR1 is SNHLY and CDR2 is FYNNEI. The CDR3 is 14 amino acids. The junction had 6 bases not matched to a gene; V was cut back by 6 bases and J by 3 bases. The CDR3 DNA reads TGTGCCAGCAGCAAACAGGGGGCCGGCTACGAGCAGTACGTC. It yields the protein CASSKQGAGYEQYV.

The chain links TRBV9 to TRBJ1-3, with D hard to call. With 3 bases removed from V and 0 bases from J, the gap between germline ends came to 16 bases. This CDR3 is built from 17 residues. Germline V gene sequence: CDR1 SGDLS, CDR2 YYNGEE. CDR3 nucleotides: TGTGCCAGCAGCGCAAGCCCCAAGGAGATCTCTGGAAACACCATATATTTT. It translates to CASSASPKEISGNTIYF.

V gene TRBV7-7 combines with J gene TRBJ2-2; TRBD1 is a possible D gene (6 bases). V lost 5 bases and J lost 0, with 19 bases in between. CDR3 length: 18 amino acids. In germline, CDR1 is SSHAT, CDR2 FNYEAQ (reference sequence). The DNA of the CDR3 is TGTGCCAGCAGCCCGGGACCGGGACAAAATTCGAACACCGGGGAGCTGTTTTTT. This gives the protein CASSPGPGQNSNTGELFF.

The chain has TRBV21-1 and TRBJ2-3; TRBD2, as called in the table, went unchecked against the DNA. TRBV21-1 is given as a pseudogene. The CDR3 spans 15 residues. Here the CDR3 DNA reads TGTGCCAGCCCCCCAAGGGCTAGCGGCACAGATACGCAGTATTTT. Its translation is CASPPRASGTDTQYF.

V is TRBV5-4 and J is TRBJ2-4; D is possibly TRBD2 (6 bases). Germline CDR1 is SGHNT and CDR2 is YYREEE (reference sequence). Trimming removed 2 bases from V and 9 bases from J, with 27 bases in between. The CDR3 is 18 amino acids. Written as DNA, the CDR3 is TGTGCCAGCAGCTTCTTATCCGGGACGGGGGAGGCAAAGGGCATTCAGTACTTC. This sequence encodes CASSFLSGTGEAKGIQYF.

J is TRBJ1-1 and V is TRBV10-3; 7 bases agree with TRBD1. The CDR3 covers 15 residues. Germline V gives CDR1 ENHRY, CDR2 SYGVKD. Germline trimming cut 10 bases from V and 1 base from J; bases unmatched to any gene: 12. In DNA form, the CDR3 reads TGTGCCACCAAACAGGGGCCGCTCGAGAACACTGAAGCTTTCTTT. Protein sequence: CATKQGPLENTEAFF.

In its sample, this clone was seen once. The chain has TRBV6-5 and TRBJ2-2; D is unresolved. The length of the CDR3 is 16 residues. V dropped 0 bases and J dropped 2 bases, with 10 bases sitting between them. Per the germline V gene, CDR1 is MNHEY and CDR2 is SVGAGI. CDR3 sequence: CASSYSFRVNTGELFF. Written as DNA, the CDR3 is TGTGCCAGCAGTTACTCTTTCCGGGTAAACACCGGGGAGCTGTTTTTT.

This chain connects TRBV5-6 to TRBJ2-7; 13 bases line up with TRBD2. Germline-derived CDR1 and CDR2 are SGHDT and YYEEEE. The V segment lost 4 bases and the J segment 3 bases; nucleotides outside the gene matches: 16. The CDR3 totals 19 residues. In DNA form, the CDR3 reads TGTGCCAGCAGCCCTCCCGGGACTAGCGGGGAGAGACCATTCTACGAGCAGTACTTC. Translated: CASSPPGTSGERPFYEQYF. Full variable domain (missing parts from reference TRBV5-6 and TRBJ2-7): DAGVTQSPTHLIKTRGQQVTLRCSPKSGHDTVSWYQQALGQGPQFIFQYYEEEERQRGNFPDRFSGHQFPNYSSELNVNALLLGDSALYLCASSPPGTSGERPFYEQYFGPGTRLTVT.

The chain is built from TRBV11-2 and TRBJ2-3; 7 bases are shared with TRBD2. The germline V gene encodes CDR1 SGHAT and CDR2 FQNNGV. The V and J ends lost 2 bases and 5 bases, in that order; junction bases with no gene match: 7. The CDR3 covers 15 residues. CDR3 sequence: CASSLSEREVDTQYF. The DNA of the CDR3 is TGTGCCAGCAGCTTATCCGAGCGGGAAGTAGATACGCAGTATTTT.

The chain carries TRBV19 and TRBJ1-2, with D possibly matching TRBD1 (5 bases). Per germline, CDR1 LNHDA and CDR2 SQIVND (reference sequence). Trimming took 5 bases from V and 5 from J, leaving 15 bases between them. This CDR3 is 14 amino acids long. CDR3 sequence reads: CASSPDTAGYGYTF. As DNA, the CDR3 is TGTGCCAGTAGTCCGGACACCGCGGGATATGGCTACACCTTC.

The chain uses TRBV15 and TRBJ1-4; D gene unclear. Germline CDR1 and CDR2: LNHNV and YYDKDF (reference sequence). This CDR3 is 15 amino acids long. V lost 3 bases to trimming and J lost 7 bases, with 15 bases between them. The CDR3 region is CATSSPGTVPEKLFF. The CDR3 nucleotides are TGTGCCACCAGCAGTCCCGGTACGGTCCCTGAAAAACTGTTTTTT.

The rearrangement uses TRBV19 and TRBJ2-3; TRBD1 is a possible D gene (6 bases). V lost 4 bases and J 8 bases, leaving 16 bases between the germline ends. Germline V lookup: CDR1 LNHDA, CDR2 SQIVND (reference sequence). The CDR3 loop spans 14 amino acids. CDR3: CASSTNQGYSTQYF. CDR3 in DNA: TGTGCCAGTAGTACCAATCAGGGGTACAGTACGCAGTATTTT. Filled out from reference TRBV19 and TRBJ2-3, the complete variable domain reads DGGITQSPKYLFRKEGQNVTLSCEQNLNHDAMYWYRQDPGQGLRLIYYSQIVNDFQKGDIAEGYSVSREKKESFPLTVTSAQKNPTAFYLCASSTNQGYSTQYFGPGTRLTVL.

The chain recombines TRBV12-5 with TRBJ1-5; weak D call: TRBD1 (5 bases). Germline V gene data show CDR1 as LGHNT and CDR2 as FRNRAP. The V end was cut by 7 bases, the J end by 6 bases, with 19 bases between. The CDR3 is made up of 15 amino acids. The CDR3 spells CASAWGEGFIQPQHF. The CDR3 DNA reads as TGTGCTAGTGCCTGGGGGGAGGGGTTCATTCAGCCCCAGCATTTT.

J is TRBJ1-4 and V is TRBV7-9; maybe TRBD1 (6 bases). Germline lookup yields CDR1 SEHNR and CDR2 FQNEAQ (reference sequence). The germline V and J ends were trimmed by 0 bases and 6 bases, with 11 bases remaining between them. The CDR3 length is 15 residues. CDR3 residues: CASSLARGGHEKLFF. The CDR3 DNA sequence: TGTGCCAGCAGCTTAGCGCGGGGGGGGCATGAAAAACTGTTTTTT.

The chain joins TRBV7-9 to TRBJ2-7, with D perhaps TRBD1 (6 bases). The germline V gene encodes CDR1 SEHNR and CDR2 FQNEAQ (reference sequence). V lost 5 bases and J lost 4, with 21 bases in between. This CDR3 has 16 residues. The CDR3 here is CASSPLGQGKGYEQYV. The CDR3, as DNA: TGTGCCAGCAGCCCCCTCGGGCAGGGGAAGGGATACGAGCAGTACGTC.

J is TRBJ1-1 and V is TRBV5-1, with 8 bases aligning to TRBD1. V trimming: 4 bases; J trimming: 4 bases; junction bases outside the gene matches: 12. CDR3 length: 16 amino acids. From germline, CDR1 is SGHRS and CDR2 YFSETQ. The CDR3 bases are TGCGCCAGCAGCCCAACCCAGGACAGGGTCGGCACTGAAGCTTTCTTT. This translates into CASSPTQDRVGTEAFF.

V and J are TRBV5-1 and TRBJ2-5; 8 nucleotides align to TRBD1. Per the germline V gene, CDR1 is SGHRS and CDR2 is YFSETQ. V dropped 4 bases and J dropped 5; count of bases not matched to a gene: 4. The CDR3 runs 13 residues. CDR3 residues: CASSPDRVETQYF. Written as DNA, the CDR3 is TGCGCCAGCAGCCCGGACAGGGTGGAGACCCAGTACTTC.

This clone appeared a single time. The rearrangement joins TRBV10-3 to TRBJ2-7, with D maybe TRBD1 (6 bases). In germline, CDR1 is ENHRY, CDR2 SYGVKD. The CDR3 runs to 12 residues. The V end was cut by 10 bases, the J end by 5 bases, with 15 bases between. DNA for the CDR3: TGTGCCAGCCAAGGGGGAGCAGACGAGCAGTACGTC. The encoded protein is CASQGGADEQYV.

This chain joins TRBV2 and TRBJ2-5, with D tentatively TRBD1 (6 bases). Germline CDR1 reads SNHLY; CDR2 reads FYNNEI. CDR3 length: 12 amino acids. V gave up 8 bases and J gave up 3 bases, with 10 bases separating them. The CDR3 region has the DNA TGTGCCAGCGGACAGAGAGAAGAGACCCAGTACTTC. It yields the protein CASGQREETQYF. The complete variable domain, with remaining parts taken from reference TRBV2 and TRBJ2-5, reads EPEVTQTPSHQVTQMGQEVILRCVPISNHLYFYWYRQILGQKVEFLVSFYNNEISEKSEIFDDQFSVERPDGSNFTLKIRSTKLEDSAMYFCASGQREETQYFGPGTRLLVL.

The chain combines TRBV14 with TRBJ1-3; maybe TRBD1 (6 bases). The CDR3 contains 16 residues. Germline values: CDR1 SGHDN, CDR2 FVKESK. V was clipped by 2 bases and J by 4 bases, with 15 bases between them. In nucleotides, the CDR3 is TGTGCCAGCAGCCAACGACGGGACACCCCAGGAAACACCATATATTTT. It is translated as CASSQRRDTPGNTIYF.

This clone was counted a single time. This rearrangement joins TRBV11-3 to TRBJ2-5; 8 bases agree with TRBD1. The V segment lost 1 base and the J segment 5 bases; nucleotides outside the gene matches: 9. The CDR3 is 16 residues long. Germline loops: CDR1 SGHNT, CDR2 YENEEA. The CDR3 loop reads CASSLGQGAVMETQYF. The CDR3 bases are TGTGCCAGCAGCTTAGGCCAGGGGGCGGTCATGGAGACCCAGTACTTC.

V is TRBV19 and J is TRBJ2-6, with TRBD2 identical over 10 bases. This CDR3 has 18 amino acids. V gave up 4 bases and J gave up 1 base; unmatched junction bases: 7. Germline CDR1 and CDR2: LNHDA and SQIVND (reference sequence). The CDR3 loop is CASSTQSGRGSGANVLTF. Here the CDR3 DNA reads TGTGCCAGTAGTACCCAAAGCGGGAGGGGATCTGGGGCCAACGTCCTGACTTTC.

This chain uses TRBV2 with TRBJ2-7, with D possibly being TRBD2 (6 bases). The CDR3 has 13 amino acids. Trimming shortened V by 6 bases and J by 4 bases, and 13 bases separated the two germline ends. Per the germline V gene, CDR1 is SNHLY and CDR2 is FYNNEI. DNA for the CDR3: TGTGCCAGCAGCCCACTAGGAGGGTACGAGCAGTACGTC. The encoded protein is CASSPLGGYEQYV.

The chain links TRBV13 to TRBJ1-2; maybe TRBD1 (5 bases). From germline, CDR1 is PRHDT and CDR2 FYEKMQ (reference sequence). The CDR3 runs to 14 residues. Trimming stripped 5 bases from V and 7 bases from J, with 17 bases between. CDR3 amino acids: CASSVGGYALGYTF. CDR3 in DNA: TGTGCCAGCAGCGTCGGGGGTTACGCTCTTGGCTACACCTTC.

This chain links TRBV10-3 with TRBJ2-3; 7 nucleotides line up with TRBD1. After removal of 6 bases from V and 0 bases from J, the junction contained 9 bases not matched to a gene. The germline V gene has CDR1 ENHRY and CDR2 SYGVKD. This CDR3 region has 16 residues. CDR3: CAIRPAGGKSTDTQYF. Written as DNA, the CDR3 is TGTGCCATCAGGCCAGCAGGGGGAAAGAGCACAGATACGCAGTATTTT.

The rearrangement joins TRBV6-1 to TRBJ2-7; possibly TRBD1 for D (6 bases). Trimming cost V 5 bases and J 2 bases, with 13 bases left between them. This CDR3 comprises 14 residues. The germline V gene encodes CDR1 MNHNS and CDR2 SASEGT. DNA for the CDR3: TGTGCCAGCAGTCTGGCCGGGGACACCTACGAGCAGTACGTC. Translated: CASSLAGDTYEQYV.

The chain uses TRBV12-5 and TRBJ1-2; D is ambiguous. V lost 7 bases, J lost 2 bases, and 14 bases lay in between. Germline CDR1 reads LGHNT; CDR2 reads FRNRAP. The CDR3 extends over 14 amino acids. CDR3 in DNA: TGTGCTAGTGCGCCTGATACGGGGAACTATGGCTACACCTTC. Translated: CASAPDTGNYGYTF.